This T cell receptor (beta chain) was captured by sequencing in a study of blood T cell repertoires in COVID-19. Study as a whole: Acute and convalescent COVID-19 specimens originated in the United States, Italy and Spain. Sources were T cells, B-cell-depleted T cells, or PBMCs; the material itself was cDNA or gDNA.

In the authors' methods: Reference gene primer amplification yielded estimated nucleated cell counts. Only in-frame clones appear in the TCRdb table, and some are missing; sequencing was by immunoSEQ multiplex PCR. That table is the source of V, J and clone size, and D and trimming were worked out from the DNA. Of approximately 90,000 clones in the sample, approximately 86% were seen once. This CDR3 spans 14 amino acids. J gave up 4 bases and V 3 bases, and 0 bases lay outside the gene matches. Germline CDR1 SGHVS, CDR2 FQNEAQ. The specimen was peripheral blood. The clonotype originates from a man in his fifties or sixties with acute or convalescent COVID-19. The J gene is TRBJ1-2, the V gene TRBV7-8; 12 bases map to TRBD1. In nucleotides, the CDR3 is TGTGCCAGCAGCTTGGGACAGGGGGCCTATGGCTACACCTTC. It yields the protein CASSLGQGAYGYTF. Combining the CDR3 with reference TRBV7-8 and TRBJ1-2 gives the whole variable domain GAGVSQSPRYKVAKRGQDVALRCDPISGHVSLFWYQQALGQGPEFLTYFQNEAQLDKSGLPSDRFFAERPEGSVSTLKIQRTQQEDSAVYLCASSLGQGAYGYTFGSGTRLTVV.